These 11 T cell receptor beta chains were sequenced from one sample in a study of PD-1 blockade in classical Hodgkin lymphoma. Regarding time point: cycle 4 day 1 (C4D1), after 6 weeks of nivolumab. Relapse after autologous stem cell transplantation occurred in every patient, and brentuximab vedotin exposure varied. The assay was immunoSEQ multiplex PCR, and TCRdb's table has in-frame clones only and misses some. The sample includes 90,000 to 110,000 clones, roughly 89% seen only once; the top ten take roughly 19%. The sample consisted of peripheral blood mononuclear cells (PBMCs), taken before the fourth cycle of nivolumab. The receptors come from a human donor with classical Hodgkin lymphoma.

The chain combines TRBV14 with TRBJ2-3; 11 bases match TRBD1. V dropped 1 base and J dropped 5; count of bases not matched to a gene: 5. CDR3 size: 16 residues. Germline CDR1 SGHDN, CDR2 FVKESK. The DNA of the CDR3 is TGTGCCAGCAGCCAAGCCAGGACAGGGGGCATAGATACGCAGTATTTT. This encodes CASSQARTGGIDTQYF.

V usage is TRBV5-6 and J usage is TRBJ2-1; TRBD2 aligns across 13 bases. The germline gives CDR1 SGHDT, CDR2 YYEEEE. Germline trimming cut 4 bases from V and 11 bases from J; bases unmatched to any gene: 12. This CDR3 is 16 amino acids long. The CDR3 region has the DNA TGTGCCAGCAGCCCGGGACTAGCGGGAAGGTTTGGGCAGCAGTTCTTC. Translated, it gives CASSPGLAGRFGQQFF.

This sequence joins TRBV30 and TRBJ2-3, with D hard to call. V was trimmed by 4 bases and J by 5 bases, leaving 7 bases between them. Germline V gene sequence: CDR1 GTSNPN, CDR2 SVGIG (reference sequence). The CDR3 loop spans 11 amino acids. CDR3 nucleotide sequence: TGTGCCTGGACTTTTGGAGATACGCAGTATTTT. It translates to CAWTFGDTQYF. The whole variable domain, filled in from reference TRBV30 and TRBJ2-3, reads SQTIHQWPATLVQPVGSPLSLECTVEGTSNPNLYWYRQAAGRGLQLLFYSVGIGQISSEVPQNLSASRPQDRQFILSSKKLLLSDSGFYLCAWTFGDTQYFGPGTRLTVL.

The chain combines TRBV18 with TRBJ1-4, with TRBD1 as a possible D gene (5 bases). V was cut by 6 bases and J by 4 bases, with 9 bases left in between. The germline V gene has CDR1 KGHSH and CDR2 LQKENI. The CDR3 runs to 13 residues. CDR3: CASSQQDNEKLFF. The DNA for the CDR3 is TGTGCCAGCTCCCAACAGGATAATGAAAAACTGTTTTTT. The entire variable domain, with the rest obtained from reference TRBV18 and TRBJ1-4, is as follows: NAGVMQNPRHLVRRRGQEARLRCSPMKGHSHVYWYRQLPEEGLKFMVYLQKENIIDESGMPKERFSAEFPKEGPSILRIQQVVRGDSAAYFCASSQQDNEKLFFGSGTQLSVL.

The gene calls are TRBV4-1 and TRBJ2-7; D is unresolved. Germline values: CDR1 MGHRA, CDR2 YSYEKL. The CDR3 extends over 13 amino acids. Trimming took 3 bases from V and 7 from J, leaving 13 bases between them. This chain's CDR3 is CASSHVGPEEQYF. The DNA for the CDR3 is TGCGCCAGCAGCCACGTTGGCCCGGAGGAGCAGTACTTC.

The count of this clone is one. The CDR3, as DNA: TGTGCCAGCAGTCCACTAACGAGATTCGTCGAAACAGCTTACGAGCAGTACTTC. Encoded protein: CASSPLTRFVETAYEQYF. J is TRBJ2-7 and V is TRBV6-4; no firm D call. Per germline, CDR1 MRHNA and CDR2 SNTAGT. V was pared by 5 bases and J by 4 bases, with 27 bases between. This CDR3 is 18 amino acids long.

This clone was counted once. The chain is built from TRBV6-1 and TRBJ2-1; D not resolved. The CDR3 covers 13 residues. Germline V gene data show CDR1 as MNHNS and CDR2 as SASEGT. The germline V and J ends were trimmed by 3 bases and 7 bases, with 10 bases remaining between them. The CDR3 region has the DNA TGTGCCAGCAGTGAGGCCCTCGGGAATGAGCAGTTCTTC. Translation gives CASSEALGNEQFF.

The genes are TRBV6-1 and TRBJ1-3; tentative D call: TRBD1 (5 bases). The CDR3 is 15 residues long. CDR1 is MNHNS, CDR2 SASEGT, per germline. V shed 4 bases and J shed 3 bases, with 13 bases lying between them. Here the CDR3 reads CASSVPRVGGNTIYF. Here the CDR3 DNA reads TGTGCCAGCAGTGTTCCCAGGGTCGGTGGAAACACCATATATTTT.

The chain joins TRBV7-9 to TRBJ1-4; no reliable D call. V lost 5 bases, J lost 1 base, and 8 bases lay in between. Germline CDR1 reads SEHNR; CDR2 reads FQNEAQ (reference sequence). The CDR3 consists of 14 residues. As DNA, the CDR3 is TGTGCCAGCAGCCGGCCGAGAACTAATGAAAAACTGTTTTTT. Its translation: CASSRPRTNEKLFF. Full variable domain (outside the CDR3, taken from reference TRBV7-9 and TRBJ1-4): DTGVSQNPRHKITKRGQNVTFRCDPISEHNRLYWYRQTLGQGPEFLTYFQNEAQLEKSRLLSDRFSAERPKGSFSTLEIQRTEQGDSAMYLCASSRPRTNEKLFFGSGTQLSVL.

V gene TRBV10-3 combines with J gene TRBJ2-7; perhaps TRBD2 as D (6 bases). The CDR3 loop spans 16 amino acids. The V gene lost 1 base and the J gene lost 3 bases, with 16 bases spanning the gap. CDR1 and CDR2 (germline): ENHRY, SYGVKD. CDR3 loop: CAISEFVGSSLYEQYF. The CDR3 DNA is TGTGCCATCAGTGAGTTTGTCGGGAGCTCCCTCTACGAGCAGTACTTC.

The V and J genes are TRBV6-5 and TRBJ2-5; no clear D gene. The CDR3 contains 13 residues. CDR1 MNHEY and CDR2 SVGAGI come from the germline V gene. The germline V and J ends were trimmed by 0 bases and 1 base, with 3 bases remaining between them. The CDR3 DNA follows: TGTGCCAGCAGTTACTCGACCCAAGAGACCCAGTACTTC. This gives the protein CASSYSTQETQYF.